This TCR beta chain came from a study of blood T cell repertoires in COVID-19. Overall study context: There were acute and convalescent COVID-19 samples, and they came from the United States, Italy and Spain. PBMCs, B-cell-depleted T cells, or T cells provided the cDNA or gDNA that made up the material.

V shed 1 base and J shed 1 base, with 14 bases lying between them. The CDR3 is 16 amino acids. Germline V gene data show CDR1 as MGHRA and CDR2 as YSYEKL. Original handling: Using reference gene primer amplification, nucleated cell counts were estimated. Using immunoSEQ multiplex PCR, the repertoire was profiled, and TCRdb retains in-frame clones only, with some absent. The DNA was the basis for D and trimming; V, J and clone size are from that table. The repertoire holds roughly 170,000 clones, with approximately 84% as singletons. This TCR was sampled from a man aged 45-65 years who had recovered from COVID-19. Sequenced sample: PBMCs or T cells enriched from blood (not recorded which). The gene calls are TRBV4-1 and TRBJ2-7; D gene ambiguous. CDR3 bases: TGCGCCAGCAGCCAAGGATTGACACCGAAGTCCTACGAGCAGTACTTC. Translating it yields CASSQGLTPKSYEQYF.